The clone carrying this T cell receptor (beta chain) was picked up a small number of times. Its antigen is unknown. Using quantitative 5'-RACE with molecular barcodes, the authors made TCR beta libraries. TCRdb independently ran MiXCR on the 5' RACE reads; one entry per CDR3 protein. Among around 320,000 distinct CDR3 sequences listed, around 21% were seen once. The entry originates in a study of CD8 T cells in ankylosing spondylitis. Germline V gives CDR1 SGHRS, CDR2 YFSETQ. Trimming cost V 0 bases and J 5 bases; bases outside gene matches: 4. The CDR3 has 15 residues. Study-level points and caveats: The study looked at matched synovial fluid samples from ankylosing spondylitis patients. Disease-linked clones were reported to be significantly enriched there. Disease-linked clones bore a CD8+ phenotype, appearing relatively rarely in peripheral blood.

The receptor was isolated from a female donor with ankylosing spondylitis or in good health (not recorded which). Sequencing used blood, either unsorted or a sorted T cell fraction (not recorded which). V gene TRBV5-1 combines with J gene TRBJ1-4; 7 nucleotides match TRBD1. The CDR3 DNA is TGCGCCAGCAGCTTGGCCGGGACAGAGAATGAAAAACTGTTTTTT. This encodes CASSLAGTENEKLFF.